This note documents a single T cell receptor (beta chain) sequence. This clonotype was counted ten times or more. There is no known antigen for this receptor. No quality values exist for individual bases; no much larger clone is one base distant. This sample was sequenced with an Illumina HiSeq 1500. TCRdb reworked the public reads: Q25 trimming with fastp, MiXCR clone assembly, productive beta chains retained. Records with the same CDR3 protein are collapsed into one entry carrying the most frequent genes and DNA. This sample comprises roughly 860,000 distinct CDR3 sequences, approximately 32% of them detected only once. The ten largest clones add up to around 12% of the sample. This sample stems from a study of T cell repertoires in cytomegalovirus infection (dated by TCRdb to between 2019 and 2020). Broadly, across the study: The peptide stimulations were aimed at well-studied HLA-B-restricted epitopes as well as recently identified HLA-C-restricted CMV epitopes, whose presentation resists viral immunomodulation. Donor HLA type was relevant to the analysis, because carriage of CMV infection together with the matching HLA type was indicated by public TCR beta signatures.

Overall study outcomes, separate from this receptor: The ex vivo response was dominated by HLA-C-restricted CMV-specific TCR beta clonotypes, which also provided the single most frequent clonotype in two of eight donors. Carriers of CMV infection plus the relevant HLA type were discriminated by the cumulative frequency of public TCR beta family members in the study cohort and in an independent 352-donor cohort.

Taken with the paper, the label for treatment or condition translates to: in vitro stimulation with specific CMV peptide epitopes to enrich CMV-specific T cells. This sequence was found in a human donor in good health (CMV status not recorded). Some clones in this sample may be carry-over from other donors' samples. Sample: cultured CD8+ T cells from PBMCs, taken from culture after CMV antigen stimulation.

CDR3 protein: CASSKLGSEQFF. The nucleotides read TGTGCCAGCAGTAAGCTTGGGAGTGAGCAGTTCTTC. The chain was built from TRBV7-2 and TRBJ2-1; 5 matching bases give a weak D call of TRBD2. The CDR3 has 12 amino acids, counting the end cysteine and phenylalanine. Just the 36-base CDR3 DNA is kept, in frame starting at base 1. V drops 6 bases and J drops 9 bases, leaving 12 bases in between. Per the germline V gene, SGHTA is the CDR1 and FQGNSA is the CDR2.